One sample yielded the 3 T cell receptor beta chains listed below, sequenced in a study of blood T cell repertoires in COVID-19. Libraries were prepared by immunoSEQ multiplex PCR; TCRdb keeps only in-frame clonotypes and omits some of them. The table shows roughly 50,000 clones, with about three quarters occurring only once. Material for sequencing was peripheral blood. All receptors derive from a human donor with active or convalescent COVID-19. The donor label of this sample is uncertain.

The chain joins TRBV9 to TRBJ1-4, with 10 bases lining up with TRBD1. The CDR3 runs 16 residues. The ends lost 4 bases at V and 6 bases at J; junction bases unmatched: 9. Germline V CDR1 and CDR2: SGDLS, YYNGEE. CDR3: CASSLRQGALDEKLFF. The CDR3 DNA sequence: TGTGCCAGCAGCCTGAGACAGGGGGCGCTTGATGAAAAACTGTTTTTT.

This clone was found once. The chain has TRBV30 and TRBJ1-4; tentatively, D is TRBD1 (5 bases). This CDR3 region has 15 residues. Per the germline V gene, CDR1 is GTSNPN and CDR2 is SVGIG (reference sequence). The V and J ends lost 1 base and 5 bases respectively, with 14 bases between them. The CDR3: CAWSAQGAANEKLFF. The CDR3 DNA is TGTGCCTGGAGTGCCCAAGGGGCTGCCAATGAAAAACTGTTTTTT.

The rearrangement uses TRBV12-3 or TRBV12-4 and TRBJ2-3; D uncertain. V was clipped by 7 bases and J by 6 bases, with 11 bases between them. This CDR3 has 12 residues. Here the CDR3 DNA reads TGTGCCAGCACCACGAAGAGGGATACGCAGTATTTT. Residues: CASTTKRDTQYF.